These 13 T cell receptor beta chains were sequenced from one sample in a study of cytomegalovirus exposure and HLA in healthy donors. A multiplex PCR was run with 60 Vbeta primers and 13 Jbeta primers. TCRdb's copy holds only in-frame clones and misses some; the assay was immunoSEQ multiplex PCR. The sample yields 100,000 to 150,000 clones, 70% to 85% seen once. The sample was PBMCs. These TCRs come from a boy younger than 10 in good health and CMV-seronegative.

This clone turned up a few times. V and J are TRBV19 and TRBJ1-2; 8 nucleotides line up with TRBD1. The CDR3 length is 14 residues. V gave up 3 bases and J gave up 5 bases; unmatched junction bases: 5. Germline CDR1 is LNHDA and CDR2 is SQIVND (reference sequence). The CDR3 DNA is TGTGCCAGTAGTATTCCAGGGGGCCGGTATGGCTACACCTTC. Protein: CASSIPGGRYGYTF.

The rearrangement links TRBV18 to TRBJ1-5; tentatively, D is TRBD1 (6 bases). This CDR3 comprises 15 residues. Germline assignment: CDR1 KGHSH and CDR2 LQKENI. V dropped 6 bases and J dropped 8 bases, with 20 bases sitting between them. The chain's CDR3 is CASSPGEAPSKPQHF. CDR3 nucleotide sequence: TGTGCCAGCTCCCCAGGGGAGGCGCCATCCAAGCCCCAGCATTTT.

V usage is TRBV11-2 and J usage is TRBJ2-6; D is possibly TRBD1 (5 bases). The CDR3 extends over 15 amino acids. The germline CDR1 and CDR2 sequences are SGHAT and FQNNGV. V was trimmed by 7 bases and J by 1 base, leaving 11 bases between them. DNA of the CDR3: TGTGCCAGCACGAACAGGTTTTCTGGGGCCAACGTCCTGACTTTC. Its protein product is CASTNRFSGANVLTF.

The gene calls are TRBV19 and TRBJ1-5; 8 nucleotides line up with TRBD1. The CDR3 covers 14 residues. V lost 7 bases to trimming and J lost 6 bases; unmatched junction nucleotides: 8. Germline lookup yields CDR1 LNHDA and CDR2 SQIVND (reference sequence). This CDR3 reads CASKGTGDSQPQHF. The CDR3, as DNA: TGTGCCAGTAAGGGGACAGGCGATTCTCAGCCCCAGCATTTT.

The J gene is TRBJ2-7, the V gene TRBV2; tentatively, D is TRBD2 (5 bases). The CDR3 loop spans 13 amino acids. V was cut by 0 bases and J by 6 bases, with 9 bases left in between. CDR1 and CDR2 (germline): SNHLY, FYNNEI. CDR3 loop: CASSEALAVEQYV. CDR3 nucleotide sequence: TGTGCCAGCAGTGAAGCCCTAGCAGTCGAGCAGTACGTC.

The chain has TRBV29-1 and TRBJ2-7, with 10 positions matching TRBD1. Per the germline V gene, CDR1 is SQVTM and CDR2 is ANQGSEA. With 1 base clipped from V and 7 bases from J, the junction kept 4 bases outside the gene matches. CDR3 length: 13 residues. This CDR3 reads CSVEGDRGSEQYF. The DNA of the CDR3 is TGCAGCGTTGAAGGGGACAGGGGTAGTGAGCAGTACTTC.

This clone is classed as large (0.1 to 1%). CDR3 nucleotides: TGTGCCAGTTCTTTCCGGCGCGGGGATACGCAGTATTTT. Protein product: CASSFRRGDTQYF. The chain is built from TRBV19 and TRBJ2-3, with a possible D match to TRBD2 (5 bases). V gave up 8 bases and J gave up 6 bases, with 15 bases separating them. This CDR3 contains 13 residues. The germline gives CDR1 LNHDA, CDR2 SQIVND (reference sequence).

The chain links TRBV4-1 to TRBJ1-1; no reliable D call. V gave up 5 bases and J gave up 10 bases, with 23 bases separating them. This CDR3 has 15 amino acids. The germline CDR1 and CDR2 sequences are MGHRA and YSYEKL. The CDR3, as DNA: TGCGCCAGCAGCTTCGGCGGTGGCCAGCCCGGTTTAGCTTTCTTT. It translates to CASSFGGGQPGLAFF.

The V and J genes are TRBV27 and TRBJ2-3; 8 nucleotides match TRBD1. CDR3 size: 15 residues. CDR1 is MNHEY, CDR2 SMNVEV, per germline (reference sequence). The junction had 6 bases not matched to a gene; V was cut back by 6 bases and J by 1 base. In DNA, the CDR3 is TGTGCCAGCAGCGACAGGGGATATCGCACAGATACGCAGTATTTT. It translates to CASSDRGYRTDTQYF.

The chain couples TRBV10-3 to TRBJ2-3; tentatively, D is TRBD2 (5 bases). Trimming shortened V by 3 bases and J by 6 bases, and 16 bases separated the two germline ends. This CDR3 spans 15 amino acids. Germline CDR1 is ENHRY and CDR2 is SYGVKD. The CDR3 DNA follows: TGTGCCATCAGTGACGGGAATCTGGAGTGGGATACGCAGTATTTT. Residues: CAISDGNLEWDTQYF.

The CDR3 DNA sequence: TGCGCCAGCAGCTCCCACGGTGAGGACACTGAAGCTTTCTTT. Translation gives CASSSHGEDTEAFF. The chain uses TRBV4-1 and TRBJ1-1; the D is unclear. This CDR3 has 14 amino acids. Trimming removed 5 bases at V and 3 bases at J, with 13 bases between. Germline-derived CDR1 and CDR2 are MGHRA and YSYEKL.

The chain links TRBV20-1 to TRBJ2-3; D not resolved. The CDR3 sequence is 10 residues long. The germline gives CDR1 DFQATT, CDR2 SNEGSKA (reference sequence). Deletions cut 6 bases from V and 2 bases from J, with 3 bases between. For the CDR3, the DNA is TGCAGTGCGGCCACAGATACGCAGTATTTT. This translates into CSAATDTQYF.

The chain couples TRBV6-1 to TRBJ2-1, with 13 bases lining up with TRBD2. Germline V CDR1 and CDR2: MNHNS, SASEGT. The V segment lost 6 bases and the J segment 10 bases; nucleotides outside the gene matches: 9. This CDR3 is built from 15 residues. DNA for the CDR3: TGTGCCAGCAGCCTAACTAGCGGGGGGGCCGGGGAGCAGTTCTTC. Protein product: CASSLTSGGAGEQFF.